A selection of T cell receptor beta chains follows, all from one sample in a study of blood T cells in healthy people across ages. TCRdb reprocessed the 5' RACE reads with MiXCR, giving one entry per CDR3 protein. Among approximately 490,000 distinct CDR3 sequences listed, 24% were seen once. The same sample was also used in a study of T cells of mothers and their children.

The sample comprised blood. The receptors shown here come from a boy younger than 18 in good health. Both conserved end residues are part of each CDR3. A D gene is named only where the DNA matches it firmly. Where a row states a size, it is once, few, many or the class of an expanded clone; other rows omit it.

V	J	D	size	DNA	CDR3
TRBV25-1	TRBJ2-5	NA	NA	TGTGCCAGCAGTACCAACAGGATATCGGAGCAAGAGACCCAGTACTTC	CASSTNRISEQETQYF
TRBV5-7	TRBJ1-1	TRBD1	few	TGTGCCAGCAGCTCGGACAGGGGGCCTGAAGCTTTCTTT	CASSSDRGPEAFF
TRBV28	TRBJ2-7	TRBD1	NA	TGTGCCAGCAGTTTAGGGGACAGGGAGTTGGGCTATGGCTACGAGCAGTACTTC	CASSLGDRELGYGYEQYF
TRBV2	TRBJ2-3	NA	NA	TGTGCCAGCAGTGCCCCAGCCGTCTTTAGCACAGATACGCAGTATTTT	CASSAPAVFSTDTQYF
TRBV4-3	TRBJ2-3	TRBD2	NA	TGCGCCAGCAGCCAAGGGCTAGCGGGAAAGATGACAGATACGCAGTATTTT	CASSQGLAGKMTDTQYF
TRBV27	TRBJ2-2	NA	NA	TGTGCCAGCAGTACTACAGGGAGCACCGGGGAGCTGTTTTTT	CASSTTGSTGELFF
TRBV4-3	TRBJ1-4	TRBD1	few	TGCGCCAGCAGCCAAGAGTCAAGGGGGCTTTGGAAACTGTTTTTT	CASSQESRGLWKLFF
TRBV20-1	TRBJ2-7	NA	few	TGCAGTGCACAGACTAGTTCGAGCTCCTACGAGCAGTACTTC	CSAQTSSSSYEQYF
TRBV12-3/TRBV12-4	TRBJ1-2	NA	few	TGTGCCAGCAGACCCGCACGGGACGACCCTAACTATGGCTACACCTTC	CASRPARDDPNYGYTF
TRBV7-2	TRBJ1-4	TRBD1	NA	TGTGCCAGCAGCCAGGGACAGGCCGGACGAAAACTGTTTTTT	CASSQGQAGRKLFF
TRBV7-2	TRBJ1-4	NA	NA	TGTGCCAGCAGCTTAGCGGGGACAGAAAAACTGTTTTTT	CASSLAGTEKLFF
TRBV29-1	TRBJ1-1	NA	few	TGCAGCGTTGTTGAGGGGCAAGCTTTCTTT	CSVVEGQAFF
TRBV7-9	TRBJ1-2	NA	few	TGTGCCAGCAGCTCCTCCGGGAGACTCTATGGCTACACCTTC	CASSSSGRLYGYTF
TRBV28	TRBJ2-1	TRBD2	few	TGTGCCAGCTGGCTAGCGGGGCCCTACAATGAGCAGTTCTTC	CASWLAGPYNEQFF
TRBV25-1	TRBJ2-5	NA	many	TGTGCCAGCAGTGAAATAGGGACCCAGTACTTC	CASSEIGTQYF
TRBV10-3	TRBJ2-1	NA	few	TGTGCCATCAGTGACCCAAGGGGGGGCCGGAGGGGTGAGCAGTTCTTC	CAISDPRGGRRGEQFF
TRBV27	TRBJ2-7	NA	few	TGTGCCAGCAGTTCAGGTAACTACGAGCAGTACTTC	CASSSGNYEQYF
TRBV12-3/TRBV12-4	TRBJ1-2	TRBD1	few	TGTGCCAGCAGCCCAACAGGGGGCCCTAACTATGGCTACACCTTC	CASSPTGGPNYGYTF
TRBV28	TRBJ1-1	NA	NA	TGTGCCAGCAGTCTTTTAGGCCCGGGGAGGGGCACTGAAGCTTTCTTT	CASSLLGPGRGTEAFF
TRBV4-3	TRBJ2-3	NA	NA	TGCGCCAGCAGCCAAGATAGGAGGACGGGATCCACAGATACGCAGTATTTT	CASSQDRRTGSTDTQYF
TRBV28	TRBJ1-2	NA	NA	TGTGCCAGCAGTTTATCCGGGGTTGACTATGGCTACACCTTC	CASSLSGVDYGYTF
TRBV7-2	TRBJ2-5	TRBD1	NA	TGTGCCAGCAGCGGGGACAGACAAGAGACCCAGTACTTC	CASSGDRQETQYF
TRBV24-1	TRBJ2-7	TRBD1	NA	TGTGCCACCATTCGTGGTACAGGGGGCTACGAGCAGTACTTC	CATIRGTGGYEQYF
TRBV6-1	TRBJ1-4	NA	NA	TGTGCCAGCAGTCGGGATCGGGGGGATGCGTCAAAGCCTGAAAAACTGTTTTTT	CASSRDRGDASKPEKLFF
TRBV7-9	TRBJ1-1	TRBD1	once	TGTGCCAGCAGCGGCGGGACAGGGGGAACTGAAGCTTTCTTT	CASSGGTGGTEAFF
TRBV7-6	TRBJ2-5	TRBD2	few	TGTGCCAGCAGCGCTACTAGCGGGGTATCAGAGACCCAGTACTTC	CASSATSGVSETQYF
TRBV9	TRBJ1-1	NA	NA	TGTGCCAGCAGCGTAGGTGGGAGCATCGAGAACACTGAAGCTTTCTTT	CASSVGGSIENTEAFF